Shown below are 27 T cell receptor beta chains from a single sample sequenced in a study of blood T cells in healthy people across ages. It was with a sample-barcoded 5' primer and a J-beta primer mix that a second PCR of roughly 7 to 11 cycles was run. TCRdb reprocessed the 5' RACE reads via MiXCR and lists one record per CDR3 protein. The sample consists of some 1.6 million distinct CDR3 sequences, roughly 30% of them appearing once. Sequencing was performed on blood. The receptors shown here come from a woman in her twenties or thirties in good health.

This clonotype was seen a few times. The chain uses TRBV20-1 and TRBJ2-1; D uncertain. V lost 0 bases, J lost 4 bases, and 10 bases lay in between. From germline, CDR1 is DFQATT and CDR2 SNEGSKA (reference sequence). This CDR3 has 14 residues. The CDR3 region has the DNA TGCAGTGCTAGAGACCCAGGCAAATACAATGAGCAGTTCTTC. Protein sequence: CSARDPGKYNEQFF.

The V gene is TRBV9, the J gene TRBJ2-3; D gene ambiguous. Germline V lookup: CDR1 SGDLS, CDR2 YYNGEE. This CDR3 is built from 14 residues. Trimming cost V 0 bases and J 2 bases, with 7 bases left between them. The CDR3 protein is CASSVGRFTDTQYF. CDR3 DNA sequence: TGTGCCAGCAGCGTAGGCAGGTTCACAGATACGCAGTATTTT.

In regard to this clonotype: This sequence may be a read error, since a much larger clone differs from it by one base. V gene TRBV29-1 combines with J gene TRBJ2-1; no reliable D call. There are 12 residues in the CDR3. Germline V gene lookup returns CDR1 SQVTM and CDR2 ANQGSEA. The chain's CDR3 is CSVRSPGNERFF. The CDR3 DNA follows: TGCAGCGTTAGGTCGCCGGGCAATGAGCGGTTCTTC.

This sequence joins TRBV12-3 or TRBV12-4 and TRBJ2-1; 7 bases are shared with TRBD2. V shed 0 bases, J shed 6 bases, and the junction held 17 bases outside the gene matches. CDR3 length: 19 amino acids. As DNA, the CDR3 is TGTGCCAGCAGTTTAGCCGGGACTCTTCGGGAGGAAGCTACCAATGAGCAGTTCTTC. It translates to CASSLAGTLREEATNEQFF.

As DNA, the CDR3 is TGTGCCAGCAGCCCCAATGGCGGGGGAACCTACGAGCAGTACTTC. Protein product: CASSPNGGGTYEQYF. The chain joins TRBV27 to TRBJ2-7, with 7 nucleotides matching TRBD2. Germline V gene lookup returns CDR1 MNHEY and CDR2 SMNVEV (reference sequence). The CDR3 covers 15 residues. Trimming removed 6 bases from V and 2 bases from J; junction bases left unmatched: 10.

J is TRBJ2-5 and V is TRBV5-4; 7 nucleotides align to TRBD2. The CDR3 is made up of 14 amino acids. The junction had 8 bases not matched to a gene; V was cut back by 4 bases and J by 5 bases. Germline CDR1 and CDR2: SGHNT and YYREEE (reference sequence). CDR3 in amino acids: CASSSLGGSETQYF. The CDR3 nucleotides read TGTGCCAGCAGCAGCTTGGGAGGGTCGGAGACCCAGTACTTC.

This clonotype was counted ten times or more. The rearrangement joins TRBV15 to TRBJ2-7, with D possibly being TRBD2 (6 bases). Germline CDR1 and CDR2: LNHNV and YYDKDF (reference sequence). The germline V and J ends were trimmed by 0 bases and 7 bases, with 16 bases remaining between them. There are 15 residues in the CDR3. CDR3 loop: CATSRDHASGREQYF. The DNA for the CDR3 is TGTGCCACCAGCAGAGATCACGCCTCTGGGAGGGAGCAGTACTTC.

V is TRBV10-2 and J is TRBJ2-1; 12 nucleotides align to TRBD2. CDR1 and CDR2 from the germline V gene are WSHSY and SAAADI. CDR3 length: 16 amino acids. With V trimmed by 3 bases and J by 8 bases, 8 bases remained unmatched. CDR3 region: CASSELRTSGMHEQFF. The CDR3, as DNA: TGCGCCAGCAGTGAACTCAGGACTAGCGGGATGCATGAGCAGTTCTTC.

The chain combines TRBV20-1 with TRBJ2-4; D is ambiguous. The DNA end is a closer match to TRBJ2-7, so the J assignment may be wrong. Germline loops: CDR1 DFQATT, CDR2 SNEGSKA (reference sequence). This CDR3 is 13 amino acids long. The CDR3 nucleotides are TGCAGTGCTAGAGGTTCATATACCTACGAGCAGTACTTC. The encoded protein is CSARGSYTYEQYF.

The chain links TRBV3-1 to TRBJ2-3; D perhaps matches TRBD2 (5 bases). The CDR3 runs 13 residues. Germline assignment: CDR1 LGHDT and CDR2 YNNKEL (reference sequence). V lost 3 bases and J lost 8, with 12 bases in between. In DNA form, the CDR3 reads TGTGCCAGCAGCCAGAGCTCCGCGGGTACGCAGTATTTT. Its translation is CASSQSSAGTQYF.

This clonotype appeared a few times. The chain is built from TRBV10-3 and TRBJ2-3; D not resolved. V lost 3 bases, J lost 0 bases, and 7 bases lay in between. Germline lookup yields CDR1 ENHRY and CDR2 SYGVKD. The CDR3 contains 14 residues. The chain's CDR3 is CAISDYTSTDTQYF. CDR3 nucleotides: TGTGCCATCAGTGACTATACTAGCACAGATACGCAGTATTTT.

The table lists this clonotype with a few counts. The chain couples TRBV20-1 to TRBJ1-5, with 9 nucleotides matching TRBD1. The CDR3 consists of 16 residues. V was pared by 3 bases and J by 0 bases, with 6 bases of the junction left unmatched. Germline CDR1 reads DFQATT; CDR2 reads SNEGSKA (reference sequence). The CDR3 spells CSASGQGIYSNQPQHF. As DNA, the CDR3 is TGCAGTGCTAGTGGACAGGGGATTTATAGCAATCAGCCCCAGCATTTT.

J is TRBJ1-2 and V is TRBV20-1; D remains unclear. V lost 0 bases to trimming and J lost 5 bases, with 10 bases between them. This CDR3 is 13 amino acids long. Per the germline V gene, CDR1 is DFQATT and CDR2 is SNEGSKA (reference sequence). The CDR3 region has the DNA TGCAGTGCTAGAGAGAGGGCAGCTTATGGCTACACCTTC. Encoded protein: CSARERAAYGYTF.

This clonotype was observed once. A single base separates this from a much larger clone, so it may be a read error. The chain employs TRBV5-5 and TRBJ2-3; 7 nucleotides align to TRBD1. This CDR3 has 16 residues. The germline V gene encodes CDR1 SGHKS and CDR2 YYEKEE (reference sequence). With 5 bases clipped from V and 4 bases from J, the junction kept 13 bases outside the gene matches. The CDR3 DNA follows: TGTGCCAGCAGTCTGAGGACAGGATTGGACGCAGATACGCAGTATTTT. Protein: CASSLRTGLDADTQYF.

V and J are TRBV4-1 and TRBJ2-3, with 7 bases that match TRBD2. This CDR3 is built from 19 residues. CDR1 is MGHRA, CDR2 YSYEKL, per germline. Losses at the gene ends were 1 base for V and 4 bases for J; bases not matched to a gene: 17. CDR3 nucleotide sequence: TGCGCCAGCAGCCAAGTAATAGGCGGGGGATCAAAGGTGGCAGATACGCAGTATTTT. It codes for CASSQVIGGGSKVADTQYF.

This clonotype was found many times. V gene TRBV30 combines with J gene TRBJ2-3, with no clear D. Trimming stripped 2 bases from V and 3 bases from J, with 9 bases between. CDR1 and CDR2 (germline): GTSNPN, SVGIG (reference sequence). CDR3 length: 13 residues. CDR3: CAWSNARTDTQYF. CDR3 nucleotides: TGTGCCTGGAGTAACGCGAGGACAGATACGCAGTATTTT.

This clonotype was seen a few times. V is TRBV5-1 and J is TRBJ2-5; D not certain. This CDR3 is 14 amino acids long. CDR1 and CDR2 (germline): SGHRS, YFSETQ. V was cut by 4 bases and J by 0 bases, with 10 bases left in between. The CDR3 sequence: CASSQRSDQETQYF. Here the CDR3 DNA reads TGCGCCAGCAGCCAAAGGAGCGACCAAGAGACCCAGTACTTC.

This clonotype has more than one count but fewer than ten. This chain's CDR3 is CASSYTGTNSPLHF. The CDR3 DNA reads as TGTGCCAGCAGTTATACAGGGACTAATTCACCCCTCCACTTT. The chain combines TRBV6-6 with TRBJ1-6; TRBD1 might be the D (6 bases). This CDR3 comprises 14 residues. Germline V gene data show CDR1 as MNHNY and CDR2 as SVGAGI (reference sequence). Trimming took off 3 bases at V and 6 bases at J, with 9 bases between the two ends.

V is TRBV7-6 and J is TRBJ2-1; D remains unclear. Germline-derived CDR1 and CDR2 are SGHVS and FNYEAQ. The V end lost 6 bases, the J end lost 0 bases, and 9 bases lay between the germline ends. CDR3 length: 14 amino acids. CDR3 in DNA: TGTGCCAGCAGTTGGGATGTCTCCTACAATGAGCAGTTCTTC. Its translation is CASSWDVSYNEQFF.

This clonotype was seen repeatedly, ten times or more. The rearrangement joins TRBV12-3 or TRBV12-4 to TRBJ2-1, with D uncertain. Trimming took off 6 bases at V and 8 bases at J, with 8 bases between the two ends. This CDR3 spans 11 amino acids. CDR3 sequence (DNA): TGTGCCAGCAGCTTTGGGGATGAGCAGTTCTTC. Protein product: CASSFGDEQFF.

This clonotype occurred many times. The chain recombines TRBV29-1 with TRBJ2-5; D is uncertain. With 1 base removed from V and 9 bases from J, the gap between germline ends came to 6 bases. Germline V lookup: CDR1 SQVTM, CDR2 ANQGSEA. This CDR3 is built from 10 residues. The CDR3 reads CSVEARPQYF. DNA for the CDR3: TGCAGCGTTGAAGCTAGGCCCCAGTACTTC.

This clonotype was counted only a few times. The chain recombines TRBV3-1 with TRBJ1-2; no clear D. Trimming removed 7 bases from V and 0 bases from J, with 21 bases in between. Germline CDR1 and CDR2: LGHDT and YNNKEL (reference sequence). The CDR3 has 17 residues. The CDR3 DNA follows: TGTGCCAGCAAACGGGGAGGGATCGGTGTAGCTAACTATGGCTACACCTTC. This translates into CASKRGGIGVANYGYTF.

V and J are TRBV5-1 and TRBJ2-3; a possible D gene is TRBD2 (6 bases). Trimming removed 4 bases at V and 5 bases at J, with 14 bases between. The CDR3 runs 14 residues. The germline CDR1 and CDR2 sequences are SGHRS and YFSETQ. CDR3 DNA: TGCGCCAGCAGCCCGGAGGGCTATAGAGATACGCAGTATTTT. This translates into CASSPEGYRDTQYF.

The chain employs TRBV28 and TRBJ1-2; D unclear. Germline CDR1 and CDR2: MDHEN and SYDVKM. The CDR3 has 15 amino acids. V was trimmed by 4 bases and J by 4 bases, leaving 16 bases between them. CDR3 region: CASSSYIDTTYGYTF. DNA for the CDR3: TGTGCCAGCAGTTCGTATATCGATACTACCTATGGCTACACCTTC.

The gene calls are TRBV6-1 and TRBJ2-5, with D possibly matching TRBD2 (5 bases). Germline CDR1 is MNHNS and CDR2 is SASEGT. The V end was cut by 11 bases, the J end by 1 base, with 14 bases between. The CDR3 has 13 residues. The CDR3 spells CAYGGALQETQYF. The CDR3 DNA sequence: TGTGCCTACGGAGGAGCACTCCAAGAGACCCAGTACTTC.

The CDR3 nucleotides read TGTGCCAGCAGCTTCGGGACTCCCGAGCAGTACTTC. This encodes CASSFGTPEQYF. The chain combines TRBV11-2 with TRBJ2-7; TRBD2 might be the D (6 bases). Germline values: CDR1 SGHAT, CDR2 FQNNGV. The CDR3 runs to 12 residues. Trimming took 3 bases from V and 6 from J, leaving 9 bases between them.

The chain joins TRBV5-1 to TRBJ2-1, with D perhaps matching TRBD1 or TRBD2 (5 bases each). V lost 4 bases, J lost 7 bases, and 15 bases lay in between. The length of the CDR3 is 14 residues. The germline gives CDR1 SGHRS, CDR2 YFSETQ. The CDR3 loop reads CASSLGPWGNEQFF. CDR3 DNA sequence: TGCGCCAGCAGCCTGGGACCCTGGGGGAATGAGCAGTTCTTC.